The 5 T cell receptor beta chains reported below all come from one sample, sequenced in a study of beta chain features in type 1 diabetes. Study results and caveats: In all four CD4+ subsets, TCRB CDR3 length was significantly, moderately reduced in type 1 diabetes.

For these TCRs, the target antigens are not known. What was sequenced were expressed TCRB transcripts, since all of the isolated RNA had been reverse transcribed. Assay: immunoSEQ multiplex PCR; the TCRdb copy retains only in-frame clones and omits some. The table lists over 150,000 clones, less than 9.5% of them singletons. The specimen sequenced was central memory CD4+ T cells from blood. The source is a woman aged 40 to 50 with type 1 diabetes.

In this sample, this clone turned up a few times. The V and J genes are TRBV11-2 and TRBJ1-6, with D possibly being TRBD1 (5 bases). CDR1 and CDR2 from the germline V gene are SGHAT and FQNNGV. The CDR3 covers 15 residues. Trimming left V 3 bases short and J 5 bases short, with 11 bases between. CDR3 nucleotide sequence: TGTGCCAGCAGCTTGGGGCAGGGAAATAATTCACCCCTCCACTTT. Its protein is CASSLGQGNNSPLHF.

Points on this clone: At the DNA level, this CDR3 is encoded by other sequences in the same sample as well. The V gene is TRBV5-1, the J gene TRBJ2-7; 12 bases are a match to TRBD1. This CDR3 comprises 15 residues. Germline V gives CDR1 SGHRS, CDR2 YFSETQ. J was trimmed by 1 base and V by 4 bases; bases with no gene match: 3. CDR3 nucleotides: TGCGCCAGCAGCGGGGGACAGGGGGCTTCCTACGAGCAGTACTTC. Translated, it gives CASSGGQGASYEQYF. The full variable domain, in which reference TRBV5-1 and TRBJ2-7 provide the parts outside the CDR3, is KAGVTQTPRYLIKTRGQQVTLSCSPISGHRSVSWYQQTPGQGLQFLFEYFSETQRNKGNFPGRFSGRQFSNSRSEMNVSTLELGDSALYLCASSGGQGASYEQYFGPGTRLTVT.

The chain joins TRBV28 to TRBJ2-2, with D maybe TRBD1 (5 bases). Trimming removed 7 bases at V and 1 base at J, with 13 bases between. The CDR3 covers 15 residues. The V gene's germline CDR1 is MDHEN and CDR2 SYDVKM. The CDR3 region is CASTNPTENTGELFF. CDR3 bases: TGTGCCAGCACCAACCCGACAGAGAACACCGGGGAGCTGTTTTTT.

The rearrangement joins TRBV28 to TRBJ2-5; 8 positions agree with TRBD2. The junction had 7 bases not matched to a gene; V was cut back by 3 bases and J by 1 base. Germline V gene data show CDR1 as MDHEN and CDR2 as SYDVKM. The CDR3 sequence is 16 residues long. For the CDR3, the DNA is TGTGCCAGCAGTTTCTACCGGGGGGGAGCCCAAGAGACCCAGTACTTC. Translating it yields CASSFYRGGAQETQYF.

In its sample, this clone was seen many times. The chain joins TRBV30 to TRBJ2-1; D uncertain. V was trimmed by 4 bases and J by 4 bases, leaving 11 bases between them. The CDR3 totals 13 residues. Germline V lookup: CDR1 GTSNPN, CDR2 SVGIG (reference sequence). The DNA for the CDR3 is TGTGCCTGGACTCGAGGTTCGTACAATGAGCAGTTCTTC. It translates to CAWTRGSYNEQFF.